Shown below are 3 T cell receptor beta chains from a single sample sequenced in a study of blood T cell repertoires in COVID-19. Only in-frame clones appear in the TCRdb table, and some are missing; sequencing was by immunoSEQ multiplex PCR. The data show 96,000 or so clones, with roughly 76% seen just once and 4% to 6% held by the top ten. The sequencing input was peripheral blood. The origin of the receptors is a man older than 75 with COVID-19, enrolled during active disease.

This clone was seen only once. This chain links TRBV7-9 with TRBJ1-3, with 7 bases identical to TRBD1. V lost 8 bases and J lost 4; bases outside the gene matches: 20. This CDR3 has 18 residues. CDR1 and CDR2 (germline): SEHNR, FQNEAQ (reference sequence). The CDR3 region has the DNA TGTGCCAGCCTAGACTTTTACGGGACAGCGTCTCGCGGAAACACCATATATTTT. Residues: CASLDFYGTASRGNTIYF.

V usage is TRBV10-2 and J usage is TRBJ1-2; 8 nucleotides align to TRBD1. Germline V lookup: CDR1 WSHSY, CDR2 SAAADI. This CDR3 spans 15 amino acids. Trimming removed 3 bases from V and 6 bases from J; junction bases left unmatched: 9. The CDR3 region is CASSDGRTGIDGYTF. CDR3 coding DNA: TGCGCCAGCAGTGACGGTAGGACAGGGATCGATGGCTACACCTTC.

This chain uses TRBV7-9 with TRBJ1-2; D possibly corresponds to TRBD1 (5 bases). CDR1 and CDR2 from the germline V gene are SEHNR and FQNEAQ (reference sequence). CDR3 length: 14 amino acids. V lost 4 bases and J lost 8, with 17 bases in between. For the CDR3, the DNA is TGTGCCAGCAGCTCCTCAGGGCCGCCTCGAGGCTACACCTTC. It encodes CASSSSGPPRGYTF.